Shown below are 3 T cell receptor beta chains from a single sample sequenced in a study of identical twins. Via MiXCR, TCRdb re-called the 5' RACE reads, giving one row per CDR3 protein. The sample lists about 790,000 distinct CDR3 sequences; 18% were seen once. The sample was also linked to a second study, of T cells expressing NK-cell markers.

Sequencing used PBMCs. The receptor set was obtained from a woman aged 18-29 years in good health.

This clonotype turned up a few times. This chain connects TRBV24-1 to TRBJ2-3; TRBD2 might be the D (5 bases). Between the trimmed V and J ends, which lost 3 bases and 1 base, there was a span of 7 bases. The CDR3 contains 14 residues. Germline V lookup: CDR1 KGHDR, CDR2 SFDVKD. The CDR3 sequence: CATSDSSGTDTQYF. The CDR3 DNA sequence: TGTGCCACCAGTGATAGTAGCGGCACAGATACGCAGTATTTT.

The rearrangement uses TRBV20-1 and TRBJ2-7; 9 positions match TRBD1. The CDR3 has 15 amino acids. The J segment lost 2 bases and the V segment lost 0 bases, leaving 5 bases of the junction unmatched. Looked up from germline, CDR1 is DFQATT and CDR2 is SNEGSKA (reference sequence). The CDR3 here is CSARDPGQGAYEQYF. The CDR3, as DNA: TGCAGTGCTAGAGATCCGGGACAGGGTGCCTACGAGCAGTACTTC.

This clonotype was seen only a few times. The chain links TRBV6-5 to TRBJ1-6; maybe TRBD1 (6 bases). V lost 4 bases, J lost 14 bases, and 18 bases lay in between. Per germline, CDR1 MNHEY and CDR2 SVGAGI. The CDR3 runs to 14 residues. Here the CDR3 reads CASSSTGPSRALHF. The CDR3 nucleotides read TGTGCCAGCAGTTCGACAGGCCCCTCGAGGGCCCTCCACTTT.